Here is one TCR beta chain with its context. The PCR used 60 Vbeta and 13 Jbeta primers. Assay used: immunoSEQ multiplex PCR; TCRdb lists only in-frame clones, some missing. This table holds 150,000 or so clones, over 65% found once. These data belong to a study of cytomegalovirus exposure and HLA in healthy donors. Across the study: There were some 400 genotyped donors. Of these, about 81% fell in the genetic ancestry cluster associated with self-reported Caucasian donors.

This CDR3 comprises 15 residues. Trimming took off 5 bases at V and 2 bases at J, with 16 bases between the two ends. Germline values: CDR1 LNHDA, CDR2 SQIVND (reference sequence). The rearrangement links TRBV19 to TRBJ2-7; D is possibly TRBD1 (6 bases). The receptor comes from a man aged 25 to 40 in good health and CMV-seronegative. The sequenced material came from PBMCs. This CDR3 is CASSRGTIPPYEQYF. The CDR3 bases are TGTGCCAGTAGTCGAGGGACAATACCCCCCTACGAGCAGTACTTC.